Each of the 17 T cell receptor beta chains below was sequenced from the same sample in a study of blood T cell repertoires in COVID-19. Libraries were prepared by immunoSEQ multiplex PCR; TCRdb keeps only in-frame clonotypes and omits some of them. Of roughly 200,000 clones listed, less than 90% are singletons. The specimen was peripheral blood. These receptors were taken from a man aged 65 to 85 with acute or convalescent COVID-19.

This sequence joins TRBV5-1 and TRBJ2-2, with 9 bases fitting TRBD1. J was trimmed by 5 bases and V by 0 bases; bases with no gene match: 5. The CDR3 spans 16 residues. CDR1 is SGHRS and CDR2 is YFSETQ in the germline V gene. CDR3 protein: CASSLGRTGDTGELFF. The CDR3 coding sequence is TGCGCCAGCAGCTTGGGCAGGACAGGGGATACCGGGGAGCTGTTTTTT.

The V call is TRBV19, the J call TRBJ2-2, with a tentative D call TRBD1 (5 bases). The germline V and J ends were trimmed by 11 bases and 6 bases, with 19 bases remaining between them. The CDR3 is made up of 14 amino acids. Germline assignment: CDR1 LNHDA and CDR2 SQIVND (reference sequence). CDR3 nucleotide sequence: TGTGCCGCTCGATGGGGTTCACAGGCCGGGGAGCTGTTTTTT. Its protein is CAARWGSQAGELFF.

The sample holds one count of this clone. The rearrangement uses TRBV9 and TRBJ1-4, with a weak D call TRBD1 (5 bases). The CDR3 runs 16 residues. The germline gives CDR1 SGDLS, CDR2 YYNGEE. Trimming took off 0 bases at V and 1 base at J, with 10 bases between the two ends. CDR3 sequence reads: CASSVALGETNEKLFF. CDR3 DNA sequence: TGTGCCAGCAGCGTAGCTTTAGGGGAAACTAATGAAAAACTGTTTTTT.

The DNA of the CDR3 is TGTGCCAGCAGCTACGGGAAGGGAGTGGGGTATACTGATTCACCCCTCCACTTT. This gives the protein CASSYGKGVGYTDSPLHF. This chain connects TRBV5-5 to TRBJ1-6; D unclear. V lost 3 bases to trimming and J lost 8 bases, with 24 bases between them. The CDR3 runs 18 residues. The germline gives CDR1 SGHKS, CDR2 YYEKEE (reference sequence).

This chain links TRBV15 with TRBJ1-4; the D gene is possibly TRBD1 (5 bases). The CDR3 runs 15 residues. Germline V gene sequence: CDR1 LNHNV, CDR2 YYDKDF (reference sequence). The V gene lost 0 bases and the J gene lost 2 bases, with 7 bases spanning the gap. The CDR3 is CATSRERQTNEKLFF. DNA of the CDR3: TGTGCCACCAGCAGAGAAAGACAGACTAATGAAAAACTGTTTTTT.

CDR3 loop: CASSSDRANTEAFF. Here the CDR3 DNA reads TGTGCCAGCAGTTCTGACAGAGCGAACACTGAAGCTTTCTTT. The chain employs TRBV6-5 and TRBJ1-1, with TRBD1 as a possible D gene (5 bases). Germline V gene lookup returns CDR1 MNHEY and CDR2 SVGAGI. The CDR3 totals 14 residues. Trimming removed 4 bases at V and 1 base at J, with 10 bases between.

The chain couples TRBV19 to TRBJ1-2; 7 bases map to TRBD1. The germline CDR1 and CDR2 sequences are LNHDA and SQIVND (reference sequence). Trimming cost V 1 base and J 7 bases; bases outside gene matches: 6. The CDR3 is 14 amino acids. The CDR3 DNA is TGTGCCAGTAGTATAGTAACAGGGGAGAGTGGCTACACCTTC. This gives the protein CASSIVTGESGYTF.

The chain recombines TRBV10-3 with TRBJ2-2; D is uncertain. The CDR3 covers 12 residues. Trimming pared 6 bases from V and 3 bases from J, leaving 5 bases between. The germline V gene has CDR1 ENHRY and CDR2 SYGVKD. CDR3: CAISQDTGELFF. The CDR3, as DNA: TGTGCCATCAGCCAGGACACCGGGGAGCTGTTTTTT.

This chain uses TRBV7-6 with TRBJ2-7; the D gene is possibly TRBD1 (6 bases). Germline lookup yields CDR1 SGHVS and CDR2 FNYEAQ. V gave up 5 bases and J gave up 3 bases, with 14 bases separating them. The CDR3 sequence is 14 residues long. The CDR3 nucleotides read TGTGCCAGCAGCAACCGGGACAACGACTACGAGCAGTACTTC. Protein product: CASSNRDNDYEQYF.

The chain has TRBV2 and TRBJ1-5; the D is unclear. Between the trimmed V and J ends, which lost 6 bases and 3 bases, there was a span of 6 bases. The CDR3 spans 12 residues. Germline CDR1 reads SNHLY; CDR2 reads FYNNEI. For the CDR3, the DNA is TGTGCCAGCAGGACTAACAATCAGCCCCAGCATTTT. The encoded protein is CASRTNNQPQHF. Looking up the rest from reference TRBV2 and TRBJ1-5 gives the full variable domain: EPEVTQTPSHQVTQMGQEVILRCVPISNHLYFYWYRQILGQKVEFLVSFYNNEISEKSEIFDDQFSVERPDGSNFTLKIRSTKLEDSAMYFCASRTNNQPQHFGDGTRLSIL.

The chain has TRBV20-1 and TRBJ2-5; D may be TRBD2 (6 bases). The V gene's germline CDR1 is DFQATT and CDR2 SNEGSKA (reference sequence). The CDR3 length is 11 residues. Trimming removed 5 bases at V and 4 bases at J, with 8 bases between. CDR3 sequence (DNA): TGCAGTGCTGGACTACCAGAGACCCAGTACTTC. Residues: CSAGLPETQYF.

This clone was seen a few times. The chain couples TRBV30 to TRBJ2-5; weak D call: TRBD2 (6 bases). This CDR3 is built from 14 residues. Germline values: CDR1 GTSNPN, CDR2 SVGIG (reference sequence). Trimming cost V 4 bases and J 1 base, with 13 bases left between them. As DNA, the CDR3 is TGTGCCTGGAACGGCAGGGAGGTCCAAGAGACCCAGTACTTC. This sequence encodes CAWNGREVQETQYF.

In the case of this clone: The identical CDR3 is also encoded by other nucleotide sequences in the sample. The CDR3 loop reads CASSLSGGQETQYF. CDR3 bases: TGTGCCAGCAGTTTAAGCGGGGGCCAAGAGACCCAGTACTTC. This chain connects TRBV28 to TRBJ2-5; 8 nucleotides agree with TRBD2. V lost 2 bases, J lost 1 base, and 0 bases stayed unmatched. The CDR3 length is 14 residues. Germline lookup yields CDR1 MDHEN and CDR2 SYDVKM.

The gene calls are TRBV6-5 and TRBJ2-7, with D maybe TRBD1 (5 bases). The CDR3 is made up of 13 amino acids. Germline CDR1 reads MNHEY; CDR2 reads SVGAGI. The germline V and J ends were trimmed by 7 bases and 3 bases, with 13 bases remaining between them. For the CDR3, the DNA is TGTGCCAGCACGATGGCAGGGTACTACGAGCAGTACTTC. Its translation: CASTMAGYYEQYF.

The chain has TRBV28 and TRBJ2-3; 11 nucleotides align to TRBD2. CDR1 and CDR2 (germline): MDHEN, SYDVKM. The CDR3 runs 17 residues. V was pared by 6 bases and J by 3 bases, with 11 bases of the junction left unmatched. CDR3 sequence: CASSPWGSGRETDTQYF. The CDR3 coding sequence is TGTGCCAGCAGCCCTTGGGGTAGCGGGAGGGAAACAGATACGCAGTATTTT.

A few counts support this clone. The CDR3 DNA reads TGCGCCAGCAGCTCCCTTCCCGGTGACGGGGAGCTGTTTTTT. Translation: CASSSLPGDGELFF. This chain uses TRBV5-1 with TRBJ2-2; D gene uncertain. Germline-derived CDR1 and CDR2 are SGHRS and YFSETQ. This CDR3 is 14 amino acids long. V lost 3 bases and J lost 7, with 13 bases in between. Together with reference TRBV5-1 and TRBJ2-2, the CDR3 gives the full variable domain: KAGVTQTPRYLIKTRGQQVTLSCSPISGHRSVSWYQQTPGQGLQFLFEYFSETQRNKGNFPGRFSGRQFSNSRSEMNVSTLELGDSALYLCASSSLPGDGELFFGEGSRLTVL.

The chain employs TRBV27 and TRBJ1-1; no clear D gene. The germline gives CDR1 MNHEY, CDR2 SMNVEV (reference sequence). This CDR3 is built from 15 residues. V lost 5 bases, J lost 1 base, and 14 bases lay in between. CDR3 coding DNA: TGTGCCAGCAGTGAGGGTGCACCGTCGAACACTGAAGCTTTCTTT. Protein product: CASSEGAPSNTEAFF.